This TCR beta chain emerged from a study of blood T cell repertoires in COVID-19. Study-level information: The study drew acute and convalescent COVID-19 samples from the United States, Italy and Spain.

Trimming left V 6 bases short and J 0 bases short, with 9 bases between. The CDR3 totals 14 residues. Germline loops: CDR1 KGHSH, CDR2 LQKENI. TCRdb's table, derived via immunoSEQ multiplex PCR, lists solely in-frame clones and lacks some. The sample includes 150,000 or so clones, about 81% of them seen just once. The chain is built from TRBV18 and TRBJ1-3; the D gene is possibly TRBD1 (5 bases). Sequenced input: peripheral blood. This receptor was obtained from a man between 60 and 75 years old with active or convalescent COVID-19. This chain's CDR3 is CASSGGLSGNTIYF. CDR3 nucleotides: TGTGCCAGCTCGGGGGGACTCTCTGGAAACACCATATATTTT.